The TCR beta chain under discussion was sequenced for a study of OX40 agonist ivuxolimab in advanced cancers. Background on the study: Prior anti-PD-1, anti-PD-L1 or anti-CTLA-4 therapy did not bar entry, and more than 35% had some.

Germline CDR1 and CDR2: MDHEN and SYDVKM. The V and J ends lost 5 bases and 6 bases respectively, with 16 bases between them. This CDR3 is 15 amino acids long. Exclusion of a patient followed from autoimmune disease history or systemic immunosuppression. Produced via immunoSEQ multiplex PCR; TCRdb's table is partial and in-frame only. The sample yields approximately 69,000 clones, approximately 93% seen once. The genes are TRBV28 and TRBJ2-2; D gene ambiguous. This clonotype originated in an adult with an advanced solid tumor such as melanoma, head and neck, liver or kidney cancer. The sample consisted of CD4+ or CD8+ T cells sorted from blood, taken in a trial of the OX40 agonist ivuxolimab. CDR3 amino acids: CASSPLQALAGELFF. The DNA for the CDR3 is TGTGCCAGCAGTCCCCTCCAGGCGCTCGCCGGGGAGCTGTTTTTT.